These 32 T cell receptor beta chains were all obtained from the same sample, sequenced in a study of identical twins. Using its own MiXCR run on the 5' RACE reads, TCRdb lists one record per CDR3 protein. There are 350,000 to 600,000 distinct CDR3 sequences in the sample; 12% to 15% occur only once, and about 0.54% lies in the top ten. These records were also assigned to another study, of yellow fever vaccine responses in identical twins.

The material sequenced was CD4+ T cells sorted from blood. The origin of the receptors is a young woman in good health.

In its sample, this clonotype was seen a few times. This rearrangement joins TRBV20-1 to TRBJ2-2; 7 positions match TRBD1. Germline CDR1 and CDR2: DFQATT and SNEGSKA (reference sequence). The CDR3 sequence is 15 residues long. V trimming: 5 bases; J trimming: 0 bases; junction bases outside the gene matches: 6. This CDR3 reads CSADPGTANTGELFF. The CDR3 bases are TGCAGTGCTGATCCCGGGACAGCGAACACCGGGGAGCTGTTTTTT.

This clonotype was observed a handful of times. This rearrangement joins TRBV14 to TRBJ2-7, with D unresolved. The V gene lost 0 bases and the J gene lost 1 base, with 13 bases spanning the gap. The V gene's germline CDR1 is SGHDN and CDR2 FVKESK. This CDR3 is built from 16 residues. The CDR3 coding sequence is TGTGCCAGCAGCCAAGATATGCTCCCCTGGTCCTACGAGCAGTACTTC. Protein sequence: CASSQDMLPWSYEQYF.

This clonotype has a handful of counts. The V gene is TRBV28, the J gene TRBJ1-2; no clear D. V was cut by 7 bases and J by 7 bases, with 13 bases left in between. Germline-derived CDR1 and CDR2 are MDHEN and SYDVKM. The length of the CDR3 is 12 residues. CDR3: CASTTGQSGYTF. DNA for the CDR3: TGTGCCAGCACCACCGGGCAGTCTGGCTACACCTTC.

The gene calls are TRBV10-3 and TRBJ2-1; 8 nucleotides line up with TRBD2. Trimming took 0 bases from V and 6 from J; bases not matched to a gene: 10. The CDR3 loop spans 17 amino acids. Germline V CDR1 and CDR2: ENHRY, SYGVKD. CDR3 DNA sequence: TGTGCCATCAGTGAGTCGACGCTTACTAGCGGTTTCAATGAGCAGTTCTTC. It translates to CAISESTLTSGFNEQFF.

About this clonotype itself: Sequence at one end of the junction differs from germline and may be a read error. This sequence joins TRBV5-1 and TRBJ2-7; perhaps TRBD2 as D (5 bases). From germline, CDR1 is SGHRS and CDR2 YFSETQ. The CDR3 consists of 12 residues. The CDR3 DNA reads TGCGCCAGCAGCTTGGATCTGAGGGAGATCCACTTC. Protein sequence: CASSLDLREIHF.

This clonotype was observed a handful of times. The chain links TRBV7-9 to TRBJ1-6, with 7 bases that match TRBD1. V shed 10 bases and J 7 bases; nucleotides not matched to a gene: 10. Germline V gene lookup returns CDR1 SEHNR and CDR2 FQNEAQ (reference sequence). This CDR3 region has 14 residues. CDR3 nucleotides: TGTGCCATAGACAGGGAAGACCGAAATTCACCCCTCCACTTT. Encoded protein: CAIDREDRNSPLHF.

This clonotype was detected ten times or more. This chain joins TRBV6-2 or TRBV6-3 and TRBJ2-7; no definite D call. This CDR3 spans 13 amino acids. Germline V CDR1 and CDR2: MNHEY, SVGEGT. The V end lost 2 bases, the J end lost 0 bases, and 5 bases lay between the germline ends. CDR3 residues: CASSYDVSYEQYF. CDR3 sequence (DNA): TGTGCCAGCAGTTACGACGTCTCCTACGAGCAGTACTTC.

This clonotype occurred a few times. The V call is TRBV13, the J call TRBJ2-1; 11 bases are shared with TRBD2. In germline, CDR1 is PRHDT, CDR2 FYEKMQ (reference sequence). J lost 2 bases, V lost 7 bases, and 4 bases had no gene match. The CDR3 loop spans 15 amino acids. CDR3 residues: CASKTSGGAYNEQFF. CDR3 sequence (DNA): TGTGCCAGCAAAACTAGCGGGGGAGCCTACAATGAGCAGTTCTTC.

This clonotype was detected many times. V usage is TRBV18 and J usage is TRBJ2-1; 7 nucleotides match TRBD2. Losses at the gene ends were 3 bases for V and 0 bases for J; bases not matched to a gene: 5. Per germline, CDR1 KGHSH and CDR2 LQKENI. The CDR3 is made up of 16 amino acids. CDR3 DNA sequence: TGTGCCAGCTCACCCTTTGGCGGGGGCTCCTACAATGAGCAGTTCTTC. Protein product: CASSPFGGGSYNEQFF.

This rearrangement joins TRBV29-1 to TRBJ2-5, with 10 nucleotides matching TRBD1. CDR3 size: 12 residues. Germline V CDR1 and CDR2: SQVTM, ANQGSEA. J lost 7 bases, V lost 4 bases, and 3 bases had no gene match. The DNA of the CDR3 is TGCAGCGTTGGGGGACAGGGGCCGACCCAGTACTTC. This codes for CSVGGQGPTQYF.

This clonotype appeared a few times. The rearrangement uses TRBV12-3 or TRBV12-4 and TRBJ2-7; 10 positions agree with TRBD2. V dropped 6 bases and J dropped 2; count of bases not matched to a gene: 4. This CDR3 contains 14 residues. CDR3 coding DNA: TGTGCCAGCAGAATAGCGGGGGGCCCCTACGAGCAGTACTTC. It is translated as CASRIAGGPYEQYF.

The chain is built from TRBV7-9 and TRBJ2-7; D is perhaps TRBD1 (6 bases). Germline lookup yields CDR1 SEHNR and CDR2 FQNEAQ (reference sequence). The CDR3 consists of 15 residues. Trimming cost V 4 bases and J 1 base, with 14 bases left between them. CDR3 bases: TGTGCCAGCAGCTCAATCAATCAGGGGTCCTACGAGCAGTACTTC. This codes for CASSSINQGSYEQYF.

The CDR3 nucleotides are TGCAGCGTTGAATCCCCGAAGACACGAAGCGAAGCTTTCTTT. As protein: CSVESPKTRSEAFF. The chain combines TRBV29-1 with TRBJ1-1; D uncertain. CDR1 is SQVTM, CDR2 ANQGSEA, per germline. V was trimmed by 2 bases and J by 8 bases, leaving 18 bases between them. This CDR3 has 14 amino acids.

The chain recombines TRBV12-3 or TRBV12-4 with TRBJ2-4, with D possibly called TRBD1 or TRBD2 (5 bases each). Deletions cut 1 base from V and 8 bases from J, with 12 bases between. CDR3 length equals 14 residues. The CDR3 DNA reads TGTGCCAGCAGTTTAGGGCAGTTGGGGGACATTCAGTACTTC. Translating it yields CASSLGQLGDIQYF.

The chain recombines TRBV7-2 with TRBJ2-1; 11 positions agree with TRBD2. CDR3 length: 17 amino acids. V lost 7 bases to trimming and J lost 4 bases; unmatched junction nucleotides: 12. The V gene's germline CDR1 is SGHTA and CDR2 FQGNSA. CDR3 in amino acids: CASTLTPGTSGYNEQFF. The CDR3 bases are TGTGCCAGCACCCTAACTCCCGGGACTAGCGGATACAATGAGCAGTTCTTC.

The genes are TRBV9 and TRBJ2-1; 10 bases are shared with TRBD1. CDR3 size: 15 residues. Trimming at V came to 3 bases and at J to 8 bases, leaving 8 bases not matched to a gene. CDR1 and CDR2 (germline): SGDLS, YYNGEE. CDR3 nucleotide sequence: TGTGCCAGCAGCGCCCTCGGGGACAGGGGCGATGAGCAGTTCTTC. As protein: CASSALGDRGDEQFF.

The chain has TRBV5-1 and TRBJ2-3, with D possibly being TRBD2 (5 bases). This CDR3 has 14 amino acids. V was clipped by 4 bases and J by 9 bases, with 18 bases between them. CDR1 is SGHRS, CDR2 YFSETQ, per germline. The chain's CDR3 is CASSPANRELTQYF. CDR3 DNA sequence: TGCGCCAGCAGCCCCGCTAACCGGGAACTCACGCAGTATTTT. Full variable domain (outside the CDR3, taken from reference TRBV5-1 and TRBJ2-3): KAGVTQTPRYLIKTRGQQVTLSCSPISGHRSVSWYQQTPGQGLQFLFEYFSETQRNKGNFPGRFSGRQFSNSRSEMNVSTLELGDSALYLCASSPANRELTQYFGPGTRLTVL.

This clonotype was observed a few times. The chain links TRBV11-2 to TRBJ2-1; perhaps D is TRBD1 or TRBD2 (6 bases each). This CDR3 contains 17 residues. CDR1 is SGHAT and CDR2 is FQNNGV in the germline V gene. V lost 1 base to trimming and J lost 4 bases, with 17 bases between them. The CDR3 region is CASSLGPVRGPYNEQFF. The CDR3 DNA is TGTGCCAGCAGCTTAGGTCCCGTCCGGGGGCCATACAATGAGCAGTTCTTC.

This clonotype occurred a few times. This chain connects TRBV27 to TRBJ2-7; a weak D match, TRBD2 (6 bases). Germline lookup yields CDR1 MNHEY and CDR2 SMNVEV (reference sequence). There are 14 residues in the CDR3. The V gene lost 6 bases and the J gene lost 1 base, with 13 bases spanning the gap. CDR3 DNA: TGTGCCAGCAGAGAATGGGGGGATTCCTACGAGCAGTACTTC. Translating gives CASREWGDSYEQYF.

The CDR3 nucleotides are TGTGCCAGCAGTGACAGAGCTAATTCACCCCTCCACTTT. Its translation: CASSDRANSPLHF. The rearrangement joins TRBV2 to TRBJ1-6, with D uncertain. Trimming shortened V by 3 bases and J by 6 bases, and 6 bases separated the two germline ends. The germline CDR1 and CDR2 sequences are SNHLY and FYNNEI. This CDR3 region has 13 residues.

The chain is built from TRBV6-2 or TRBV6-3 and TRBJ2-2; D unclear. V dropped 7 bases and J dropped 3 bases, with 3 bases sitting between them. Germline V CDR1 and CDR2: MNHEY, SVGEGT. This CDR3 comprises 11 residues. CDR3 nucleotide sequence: TGTGCCAGCATGGACACCGGGGAGCTGTTTTTT. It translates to CASMDTGELFF.

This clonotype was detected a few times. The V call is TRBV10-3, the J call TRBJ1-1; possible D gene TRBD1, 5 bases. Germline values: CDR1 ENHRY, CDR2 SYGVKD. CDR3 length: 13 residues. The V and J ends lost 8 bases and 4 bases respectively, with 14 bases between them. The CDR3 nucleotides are TGTGCCATCGGGACGGAGAGGGTCACTGAAGCTTTCTTT. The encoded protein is CAIGTERVTEAFF.

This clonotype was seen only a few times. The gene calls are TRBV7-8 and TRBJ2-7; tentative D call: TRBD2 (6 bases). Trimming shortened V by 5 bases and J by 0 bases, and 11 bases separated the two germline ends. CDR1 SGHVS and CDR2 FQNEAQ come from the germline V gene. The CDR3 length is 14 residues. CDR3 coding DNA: TGTGCCAGCAGCGAAGGGAGGAGCTCCTACGAGCAGTACTTC. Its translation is CASSEGRSSYEQYF.

The CDR3 is CASSARDRDSGNTIYF. The CDR3, as DNA: TGTGCCAGCAGTGCCCGGGACAGGGACTCTGGAAACACCATATATTTT. The chain carries TRBV12-3 or TRBV12-4 and TRBJ1-3, with 9 bases fitting TRBD1. The CDR3 loop spans 16 amino acids. The V segment lost 5 bases and the J segment 0 bases; nucleotides outside the gene matches: 5.

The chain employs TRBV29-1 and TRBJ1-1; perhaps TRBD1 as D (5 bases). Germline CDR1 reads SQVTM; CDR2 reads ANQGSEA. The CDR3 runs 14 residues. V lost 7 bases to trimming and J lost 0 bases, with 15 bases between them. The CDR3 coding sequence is TGCAGCGCTCTAGGGGCAGGAGTGAACACTGAAGCTTTCTTT. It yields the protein CSALGAGVNTEAFF.

Here the CDR3 reads CASSGQGGSYEQYF. The CDR3 nucleotides are TGTGCCAGCAGTGGTCAAGGCGGCTCCTACGAGCAGTACTTC. V and J are TRBV25-1 and TRBJ2-7; D unresolved. Germline V gene sequence: CDR1 MGHDK, CDR2 SYGVNS. V lost 4 bases, J lost 0 bases, and 10 bases lay in between. The CDR3 loop spans 14 amino acids.

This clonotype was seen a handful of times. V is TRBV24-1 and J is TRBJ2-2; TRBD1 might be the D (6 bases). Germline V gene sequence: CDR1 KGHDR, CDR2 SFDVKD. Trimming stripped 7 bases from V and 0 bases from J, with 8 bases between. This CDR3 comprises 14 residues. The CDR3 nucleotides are TGTGCCACCAGGGACAGCCCGAACACCGGGGAGCTGTTTTTT. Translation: CATRDSPNTGELFF.

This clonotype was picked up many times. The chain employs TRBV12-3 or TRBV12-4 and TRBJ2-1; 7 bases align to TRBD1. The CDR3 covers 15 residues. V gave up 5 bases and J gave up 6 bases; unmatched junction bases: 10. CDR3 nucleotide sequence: TGTGCCAGCAGTCCAAGACAGGGTTCGATCAATGAGCAGTTCTTC. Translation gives CASSPRQGSINEQFF.

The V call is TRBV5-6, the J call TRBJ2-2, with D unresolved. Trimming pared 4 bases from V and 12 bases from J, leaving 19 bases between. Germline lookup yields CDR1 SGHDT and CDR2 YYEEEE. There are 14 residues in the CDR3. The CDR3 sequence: CASSPPGSPRQLFF. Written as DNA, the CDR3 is TGTGCCAGCAGCCCACCAGGATCCCCTCGCCAGCTGTTTTTT.

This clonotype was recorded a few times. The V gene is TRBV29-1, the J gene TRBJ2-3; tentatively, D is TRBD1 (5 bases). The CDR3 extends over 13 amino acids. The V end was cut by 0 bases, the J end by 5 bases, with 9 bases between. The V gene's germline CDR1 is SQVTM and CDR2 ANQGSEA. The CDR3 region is CSVEELRGDTQYF. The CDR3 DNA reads TGCAGCGTTGAAGAATTAAGGGGAGATACGCAGTATTTT.

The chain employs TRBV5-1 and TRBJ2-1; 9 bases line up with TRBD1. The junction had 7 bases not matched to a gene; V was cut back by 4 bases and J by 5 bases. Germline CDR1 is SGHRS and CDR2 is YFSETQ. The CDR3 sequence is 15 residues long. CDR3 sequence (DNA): TGCGCCAGCAGCGTGATTGGACAGGGGCACAATGAGCAGTTCTTC. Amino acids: CASSVIGQGHNEQFF.

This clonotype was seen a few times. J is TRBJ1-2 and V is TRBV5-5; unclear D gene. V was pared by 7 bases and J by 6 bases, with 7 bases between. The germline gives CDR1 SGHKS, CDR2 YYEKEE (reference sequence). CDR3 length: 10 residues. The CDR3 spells CASPQDGYTF. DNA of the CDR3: TGTGCCAGCCCCCAGGATGGCTACACCTTC.